This TCR beta chain was recorded in a study of technical replicates of blood from several donors. Germline V gives CDR1 SGHRS, CDR2 YFSETQ. This CDR3 spans 15 amino acids. V gave up 1 base and J gave up 5 bases; unmatched junction bases: 6. This clone has a single count. Generated by immunoSEQ multiplex PCR, the TCRdb table keeps only in-frame clones and is missing some. Among 90,000 to 100,000 clones listed, approximately 95% were seen once. The V gene is TRBV5-1, the J gene TRBJ1-5; 7 nucleotides agree with TRBD1. Sequenced input: T cells isolated from PBMCs. The clonotype comes from a human donor in good health. For the CDR3, the DNA is TGCGCCAGCAGCTTGAAAACCGGGACAGATCAGCCCCAGCATTTT. Residues: CASSLKTGTDQPQHF.